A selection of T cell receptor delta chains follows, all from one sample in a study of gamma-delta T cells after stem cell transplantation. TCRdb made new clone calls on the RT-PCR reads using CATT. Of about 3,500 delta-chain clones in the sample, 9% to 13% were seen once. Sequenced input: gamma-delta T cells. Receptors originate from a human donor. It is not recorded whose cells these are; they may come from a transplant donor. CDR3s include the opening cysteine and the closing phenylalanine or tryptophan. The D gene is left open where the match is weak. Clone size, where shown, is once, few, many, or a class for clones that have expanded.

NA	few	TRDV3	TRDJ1	TGTGCCTCCTTTCCTATGAATGCTATGTGCACCGATAAACTCATCTTT	CASFPMNAMCTDKLIF
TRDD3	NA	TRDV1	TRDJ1	TGTGCTCTTGGGGAACTCCCCGCGGGGGGGATATTAAAGGGTTCGTACACCGATAAACTCATCTTT	CALGELPAGGILKGSYTDKLIF
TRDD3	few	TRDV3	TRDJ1	TGTGCCTTTAGCGCTGCTACTGGGGGGTTCCGGTACACCGATAAACTCATCTTT	CAFSAATGGFRYTDKLIF
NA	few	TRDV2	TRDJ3	TGTGCCTGTGACACCTCTTGCGGTCTGAACGGCTCAAGCTCCTGGGACACCCGACAGATGTTTTTC	CACDTSCGLNGSSSWDTRQMFF
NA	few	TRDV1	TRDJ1	TGTGCTCTTGGGGAACCAACCACCGGTACCTGGGGACCTAGGACACACACCGATAAACTCATCTTT	CALGEPTTGTWGPRTHTDKLIF
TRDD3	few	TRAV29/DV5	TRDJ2	TGCGCAGCAAGCCTCACTACGATTTACTGGGGGCCTAGGGCTTTGACAGCACAACTCTTCTTT	CAASLTTIYWGPRALTAQLFF
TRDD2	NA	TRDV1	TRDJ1	TGTGCTCTTGGGGGCTCGACTTTCCTACATACCGATAAACTCATCTTT	CALGGSTFLHTDKLIF
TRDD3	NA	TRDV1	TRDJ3	TGTGCTCTTGGGGAACTACCGCTTCTGGGGGATACCATAAGTTCCTGGGACACCCGACAGATGTTTTTC	CALGELPLLGDTISSWDTRQMFF
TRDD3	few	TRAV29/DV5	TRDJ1	TGTGCAGCAAGATCGATTAGATTCTCGGACTGGGGTGGCACCGATAAACTCATCTTT	CAARSIRFSDWGGTDKLIF
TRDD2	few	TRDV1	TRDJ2	TGTGCTCTTGGGGAACTTAGCTTCCTAACAGCACAACTCTTCTTT	CALGELSFLTAQLFF
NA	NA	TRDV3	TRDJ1	TGTGCCTTTTGTGGGTACACCGATAAACTCATCTTT	CAFCGYTDKLIF
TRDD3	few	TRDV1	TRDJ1	TGCGCTCTTGGGGAACTAGTCCCTCCCTGGGGGAGGTACACCGATAAACTCATCTTT	CALGELVPPWGRYTDKLIF
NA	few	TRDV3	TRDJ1	TGTGCCTTAGCTGCGTTTCCTGAAGCGGGCTGGGAGAAACTCATCTTT	CALAAFPEAGWEKLIF
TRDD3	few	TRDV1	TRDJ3	TGTGCTCTTGGGGAACGGGGCTTACTGGGGGATATCCCGAGCTCCTGGGACACCCGACAGATGTTTTTC	CALGERGLLGDIPSSWDTRQMFF
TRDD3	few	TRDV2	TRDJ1	TGTGCCTGTGACTCGATACTGGGGAATACGAGGACCGATAAACTCATCTTT	CACDSILGNTRTDKLIF
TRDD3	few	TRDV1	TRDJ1	TGTGCTCTTGGGGAAGAAGTTCCCAGAGACTGGGGGATACGTTATACCGATAAACTCATCTTT	CALGEEVPRDWGIRYTDKLIF
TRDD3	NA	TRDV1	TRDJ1	TGTGCTCTTGGGGAACTGCGGGGAGAATTAGACTGGGGGATACCGTACACCGATAAACTCATCTTT	CALGELRGELDWGIPYTDKLIF
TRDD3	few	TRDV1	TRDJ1	TGTGCTCTTGGGGATCCGATCCTACCTACGAGGGGGATACCCAACCGGTACACCGATAAACTCATCTTT	CALGDPILPTRGIPNRYTDKLIF
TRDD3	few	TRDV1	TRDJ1	TGTGCTCTTGGGGAACCATGGCTGGGGGATACAAACGATAAACTCATCTTT	CALGEPWLGDTNDKLIF
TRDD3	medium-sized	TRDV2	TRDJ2	TGTGCCTGTGACACCGCCTGGGGGATACCTGCAGCACAACTCTTCTTT	CACDTAWGIPAAQLFF
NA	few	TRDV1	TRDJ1	TGTGCTCTTGGGGAAGCGCCTATCACTGGGAAGACCGATAAACTCATCTTT	CALGEAPITGKTDKLIF
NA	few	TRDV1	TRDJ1	TGTGCTCTTTCCACGAGGAACCTACTTACCGATAAACTCATCTTT	CALSTRNLLTDKLIF
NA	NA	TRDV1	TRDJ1	TGTGCTCTTGGGTACCCGACCGATAAACTCATCTTT	CALGYPTDKLIF
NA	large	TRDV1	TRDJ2	TGTGCTCTTGGGGGATATGAAGCTTTGACAGCACAACTCTTCTTT	CALGGYEALTAQLFF
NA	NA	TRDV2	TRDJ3	TGTGCCTGTGACCAGACTCGTGGGGAGTGTTACTCCTGGGACACCCGACAGATGTTTTTC	CACDQTRGECYSWDTRQMFF
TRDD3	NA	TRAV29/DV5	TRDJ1	TGTGCAGCAAGCGCGCTTGTGGGATACGCGGGGAGGGGCACCGATAAACTCATCTTT	CAASALVGYAGRGTDKLIF
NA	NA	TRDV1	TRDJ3	TGTGCTCTTGGGGAAAGGGGGGCTGCCATGAGCTCCTGGGACACCCGACAGATGTTTTTC	CALGERGAAMSSWDTRQMFF
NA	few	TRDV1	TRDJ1	TGTGCTCTTGGGGAGCACCACGCTCGAGGGAGGCTCATCTTT	CALGEHHARGRLIF
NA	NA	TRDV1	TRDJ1	TGTGCTCTCAGTGCGGGTGAGGGGAAACTCATCTTT	CALSAGEGKLIF
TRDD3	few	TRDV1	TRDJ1	TGTGCTCTTGGGGAACCCCCTCTGGGGGATATCCCGTACACCGATAAACTCATCTTT	CALGEPPLGDIPYTDKLIF
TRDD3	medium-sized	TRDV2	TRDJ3	TGTGCCTGTGACACCGTACTGGGGGATCGCTCCTGGGACACCCGACAGATGTTTTTC	CACDTVLGDRSWDTRQMFF
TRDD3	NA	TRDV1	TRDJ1	TGTGCTCTTGGGGAACTAGGTACTGGGGGACCCGATTCCACCGATAAACTCATCTTT	CALGELGTGGPDSTDKLIF
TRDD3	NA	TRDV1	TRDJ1	TGTGCTCTTGGGGAAAGGGATTCCCTTTACTGGGGGATACTGGGCGGAAGCACCGATAAACTCATCTTT	CALGERDSLYWGILGGSTDKLIF